These 11 T cell receptor beta chains originate from one sample sequenced in a study of T-cell reconstitution after alpha-beta-depleted transplantation in children. For TCRbeta, the library was prepared with unique molecular identifiers. MiXCR, run by TCRdb on the PCR reads, gives a single entry per CDR3 protein. The sample consists of approximately 590,000 distinct CDR3 sequences, about 10% of them appearing once. The sample consisted of PBMCs from the stem cell graft donor, taken from the stem cell graft. The receptor source for this set is a human donor who donated a stem cell graft to a child with acute myeloid leukemia.

This clonotype was picked up many times. The chain recombines TRBV25-1 with TRBJ2-2; D uncertain. The CDR3 is 16 amino acids. Trimming stripped 3 bases from V and 3 bases from J, with 14 bases between. Germline V gene sequence: CDR1 MGHDK, CDR2 SYGVNS. CDR3 amino acids: CASSDVRAPDTGELFF. In DNA, the CDR3 is TGTGCCAGCAGTGACGTTCGCGCCCCTGACACCGGGGAGCTGTTTTTT. Drawing the rest from reference TRBV25-1 and TRBJ2-2, the complete variable domain is EADIYQTPRYLVIGTGKKITLECSQTMGHDKMYWYQQDPGMELHLIHYSYGVNSTEKGDLSSESTVSRIRTEHFPLTLESARPSHTSQYLCASSDVRAPDTGELFFGEGSRLTVL.

This clonotype has a count of ten or more. CDR3 sequence: CASSRGHPNTGELFF. The CDR3 region has the DNA TGTGCCAGCAGCCGGGGACACCCCAACACCGGGGAGCTGTTTTTT. The chain recombines TRBV6-1 with TRBJ2-2; weak D call: TRBD1 (6 bases). The germline CDR1 and CDR2 sequences are MNHNS and SASEGT. The CDR3 totals 15 residues. V lost 6 bases, J lost 2 bases, and 13 bases lay in between.

The rearrangement joins TRBV5-1 to TRBJ2-1; possibly TRBD2 for D (6 bases). Trimming took off 0 bases at V and 8 bases at J, with 12 bases between the two ends. Germline V gene data show CDR1 as SGHRS and CDR2 as YFSETQ. The CDR3 loop spans 14 amino acids. The CDR3 region has the DNA TGCGCCAGCAGCTTGGGGACGGGAGCGCATGAGCAGTTCTTC. Its protein product is CASSLGTGAHEQFF.

Many counts were recorded for this clonotype. The genes are TRBV20-1 and TRBJ2-7; possibly TRBD1 for D (6 bases). The ends were cut back, 4 bases at V and 2 bases at J, with 18 bases in the middle. Germline V gives CDR1 DFQATT, CDR2 SNEGSKA (reference sequence). The CDR3 sequence is 15 residues long. CDR3 sequence: CSATPRGVLPYEQYF. Here the CDR3 DNA reads TGCAGTGCTACCCCCAGGGGAGTTCTCCCCTACGAGCAGTACTTC.

A few counts support this clonotype. This chain links TRBV29-1 with TRBJ1-1, with D unresolved. Trimming took 3 bases from V and 2 from J, leaving 10 bases between them. Germline loops: CDR1 SQVTM, CDR2 ANQGSEA. This CDR3 contains 13 residues. The CDR3 DNA sequence: TGCAGCGTTGACCGGTTCGGTAACACTGAAGCTTTCTTT. Protein: CSVDRFGNTEAFF.

At least ten counts were recorded for this clonotype. The chain joins TRBV5-1 to TRBJ2-1; 14 nucleotides match TRBD2. Germline V gene sequence: CDR1 SGHRS, CDR2 YFSETQ. V lost 6 bases, J lost 7 bases, and 6 bases stayed unmatched. The CDR3 is made up of 15 amino acids. The DNA for the CDR3 is TGCGCCAGCACCTCCCGACTAGCGGGGGGGAATGAGCAGTTCTTC. Residues: CASTSRLAGGNEQFF.

This clonotype was recorded at least ten times. V and J are TRBV20-1 and TRBJ2-1; 12 nucleotides line up with TRBD2. Trimming took 3 bases from V and 1 from J; bases not matched to a gene: 22. Germline CDR1 and CDR2: DFQATT and SNEGSKA (reference sequence). The CDR3 covers 22 residues. CDR3 amino acids: CSASFASGTSGPILRSYNEQFF. The CDR3 DNA sequence: TGCAGTGCTAGTTTTGCCTCCGGGACTAGCGGGCCCATCTTGCGGTCCTACAATGAGCAGTTCTTC.

This clonotype was counted a few times. This chain uses TRBV28 with TRBJ2-3; 8 bases fit TRBD2. Germline-derived CDR1 and CDR2 are MDHEN and SYDVKM. This CDR3 has 18 amino acids. J lost 3 bases, V lost 9 bases, and 20 bases had no gene match. Here the CDR3 DNA reads TGTGCCAGTCATGGTATTTCGGGAGGGCCCGGGAGAACAGATACGCAGTATTTT. This encodes CASHGISGGPGRTDTQYF.

This clonotype was counted only a few times. In nucleotides, the CDR3 is TGTGCCAGCCCCCCTCCCTTGAGGGAGTTGGACGAGCAGTACTTC. As protein: CASPPPLRELDEQYF. J is TRBJ2-7 and V is TRBV28, with D maybe TRBD2 (5 bases). CDR1 is MDHEN, CDR2 SYDVKM, per germline. The ends were cut back, 8 bases at V and 5 bases at J, with 22 bases in the middle. This CDR3 has 15 residues. Looking up the rest from reference TRBV28 and TRBJ2-7 gives the full variable domain: DVKVTQSSRYLVKRTGEKVFLECVQDMDHENMFWYRQDPGLGLRLIYFSYDVKMKEKGDIPEGYSVSREKKERFSLILESASTNQTSMYLCASPPPLRELDEQYFGPGTRLTVT.

J is TRBJ2-7 and V is TRBV30; 9 positions agree with TRBD2. This CDR3 comprises 14 residues. The germline gives CDR1 GTSNPN, CDR2 SVGIG (reference sequence). With V trimmed by 3 bases and J by 0 bases, 3 bases remained unmatched. Here the CDR3 reads CAWSWTSASYEQYF. CDR3 DNA: TGTGCCTGGAGCTGGACTAGCGCCTCCTACGAGCAGTACTTC. The entire variable domain, with the rest obtained from reference TRBV30 and TRBJ2-7, is as follows: SQTIHQWPATLVQPVGSPLSLECTVEGTSNPNLYWYRQAAGRGLQLLFYSVGIGQISSEVPQNLSASRPQDRQFILSSKKLLLSDSGFYLCAWSWTSASYEQYFGPGTRLTVT.

There are many counts of this clonotype. The chain joins TRBV20-1 to TRBJ2-1, with 7 bases matching TRBD2. The CDR3 covers 14 residues. The V gene end was trimmed by 5 bases and the J gene end by 7 bases; junction bases not matched to a gene: 11. CDR1 DFQATT and CDR2 SNEGSKA come from the germline V gene (reference sequence). CDR3 sequence: CSAATSVQRNEQFF. CDR3 coding DNA: TGCAGTGCTGCCACTAGCGTCCAGCGGAATGAGCAGTTCTTC.